Sequencing of this TCR beta chain was carried out in a study of blood T cells in healthy people across ages (dated by TCRdb to about 2015). The study in broad terms: In model experiments, template switching captured roughly one uniquely barcoded TCR beta cDNA molecule for every two T cells. To track age-related changes in TCR beta repertoire diversity, the study relied on deep sequencing normalized with unique cDNA molecular identifiers. The donors were split into four age groups: young (average 16 years), middle-aged (roughly 39), aged (over 55) and long-lived (over 75). To avoid experimental bias, donors of different ages were distributed randomly across sequencing lanes. For two donors (one aged 18 to 30 and one aged 80 or older), the study analyzed two additional independent replicas of 1 million unique cDNA reads from the same blood draw.

Overall study outcomes, separate from this receptor: Observed TCR beta diversity correlated strongly with the percentage of naive T cells measured by flow cytometry. Compared with the aged group, the long-lived group had more naive CD4+ T cells, fewer expanded clones and increased TCR diversity, suggesting age selection. Donor CMV infection status was unknown, potentially confounding age-related changes in expanded clonotypes. Total diversity estimates from one million sequenced T cells were considered lower bounds and underestimates. Conclusive comparison of naive and antigen-experienced compartments was prevented by the profiling of bulk unsorted PBMCs. As age increased, observed TCR beta diversity per million T cells dropped in a roughly linear way, and a significant reduction was already evident by age 40.

The library was prepared using 5' RACE. TCRdb shows the sequencer as Illumina HiSeq 2500. The second PCR ran for about 6 to 11 cycles and used a J-beta primer mix along with a sample-barcoded 5' primer. Each TCR beta cDNA molecule received a unique molecular identifier from a template-switch 5' adaptor carrying 12 random nucleotides. Each sample yielded at least 2.5 million CDR3-containing paired-end reads. The Mint cDNA synthesis kit, primed by a TRBC-specific oligonucleotide, was used to synthesize first-strand cDNA from all RNA. After uracil-DNA glycosylase treatment, a first 18-cycle PCR used universal primers M1SS and BC2_uni_R on all cDNA. Concerning the study's data processing: Normalization of each sample was performed by random selection of 1 million high-quality reads, each carrying a distinct molecular identifier. Instead of being binned into consensus sequences, reads with shared molecular identifiers were discarded. CDR3 identification, clonotype clustering and error correction used MiTCR with a Q25 quality threshold and the strictest error-elimination algorithm. A nonparametric unseen species model using Euler transformation provided a lower-bound estimate of total TCR beta diversity. TCRdb itself trimmed the public reads at Q25 with fastp, ran MiXCR and retained productive beta chains. Each entry merges the rows of one CDR3 protein and shows their most common DNA and genes. The V and J calls come from TCRdb's annotation, not from the publication. The table for this sample lists nearly 1 million distinct CDR3 sequences; roughly 51% of them were counted only once. Around a fifth of the sample comes from the top ten.

About this clonotype: It lacks a known antigen. No base-level quality is on record; no much larger clone is a single base apart.

The donors were roughly 38 Caucasian individuals from Russia, aged roughly 6 to 100 years, who were systemically healthy. Ten milliliters of peripheral blood were drawn from each donor into EDTA-treated Vacutainer tubes. Ficoll-Paque density-gradient centrifugation was used to isolate PBMCs, with at least 6.5 million obtained per sample. Total RNA was extracted from PBMCs with Trizol reagent, with at least 6 micrograms obtained per sample. For every donor, an aliquot of PBMCs went through flow cytometry to measure the percentages of naive CD45RAhigh/CD27high T cells. V is cut by 3 bases and J by 5 bases, and the space between the germline ends is 8 bases. Via the germline V gene, CDR1 is WSHSY and CDR2 SAAADI. Reading from cysteine to phenylalanine, the CDR3 counts 12 amino acids. The DNA shown is the 36-base CDR3, in frame from base 1.

The specimen sequenced was blood. The TCR originated in a woman aged 55 to 70 in good health. Recombination connected TRBV10-2 to TRBJ2-7, with the D segment identity uncertain. In nucleotides, the sequence is TGCGCCAGCAGTGATATGTGGAACGAGCAGTACTTC. This sequence encodes CASSDMWNEQYF.